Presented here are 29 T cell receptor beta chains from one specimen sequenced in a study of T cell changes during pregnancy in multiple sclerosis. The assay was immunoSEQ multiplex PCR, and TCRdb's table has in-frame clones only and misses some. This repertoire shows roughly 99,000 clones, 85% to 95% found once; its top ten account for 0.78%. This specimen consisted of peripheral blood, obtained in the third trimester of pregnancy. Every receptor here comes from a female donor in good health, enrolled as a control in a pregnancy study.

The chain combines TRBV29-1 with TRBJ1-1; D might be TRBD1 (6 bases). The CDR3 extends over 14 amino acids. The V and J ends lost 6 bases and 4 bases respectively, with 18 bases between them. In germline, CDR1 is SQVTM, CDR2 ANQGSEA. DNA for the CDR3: TGCAGCGTGGCCTCTTTGACAGGCTGCACTGAAGCTTTCTTT. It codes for CSVASLTGCTEAFF. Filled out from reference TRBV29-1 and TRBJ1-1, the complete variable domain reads SAVISQKPSRDICQRGTSLTIQCQVDSQVTMMFWYRQQPGQSLTLIATANQGSEATYESGFVIDKFPISRPNLTFSTLTVSNMSPEDSSIYLCSVASLTGCTEAFFGQGTRLTVV.

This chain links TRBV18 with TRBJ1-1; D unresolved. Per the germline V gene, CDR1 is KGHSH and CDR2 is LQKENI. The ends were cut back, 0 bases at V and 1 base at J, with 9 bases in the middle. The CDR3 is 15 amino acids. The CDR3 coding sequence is TGTGCCAGCTCACCACCAGCCCGCTCGAACACTGAAGCTTTCTTT. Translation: CASSPPARSNTEAFF.

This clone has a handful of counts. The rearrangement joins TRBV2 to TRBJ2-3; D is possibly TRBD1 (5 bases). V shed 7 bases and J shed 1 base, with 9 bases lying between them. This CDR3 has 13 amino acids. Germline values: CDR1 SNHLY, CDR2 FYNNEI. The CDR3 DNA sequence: TGTGCCAGCACCCAGGGCCGCACAGATACGCAGTATTTT. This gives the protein CASTQGRTDTQYF.

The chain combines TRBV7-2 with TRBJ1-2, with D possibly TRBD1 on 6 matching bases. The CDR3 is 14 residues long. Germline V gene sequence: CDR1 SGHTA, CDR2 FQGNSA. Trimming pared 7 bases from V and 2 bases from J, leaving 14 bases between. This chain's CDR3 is CASTLPDRNYGYTF. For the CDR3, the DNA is TGTGCCAGCACCCTTCCGGACAGAAACTATGGCTACACCTTC.

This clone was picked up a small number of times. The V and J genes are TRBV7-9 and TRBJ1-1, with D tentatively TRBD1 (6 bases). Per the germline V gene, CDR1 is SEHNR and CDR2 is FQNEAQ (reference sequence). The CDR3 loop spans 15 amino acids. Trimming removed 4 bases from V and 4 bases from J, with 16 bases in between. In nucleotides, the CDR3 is TGTGCCAGCAGCTCCCGTGGGAACAGGGTCACTGAAGCTTTCTTT. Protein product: CASSSRGNRVTEAFF.

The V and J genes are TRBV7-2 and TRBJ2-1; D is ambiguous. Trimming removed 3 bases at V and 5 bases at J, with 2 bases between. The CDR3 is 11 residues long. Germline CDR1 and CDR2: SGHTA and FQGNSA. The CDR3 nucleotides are TGTGCCAGCAGCTTCAACAATGAGCAGTTCTTC. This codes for CASSFNNEQFF.

The CDR3 DNA sequence: TGTGCCAGCAGTTACTCGGCGGGACAGGGGGCAGAGCCCCAGCATTTT. The encoded protein is CASSYSAGQGAEPQHF. This chain joins TRBV6-5 and TRBJ1-5; 12 bases fit TRBD1. With V trimmed by 0 bases and J by 8 bases, 5 bases remained unmatched. This CDR3 spans 16 amino acids. Germline V gives CDR1 MNHEY, CDR2 SVGAGI.

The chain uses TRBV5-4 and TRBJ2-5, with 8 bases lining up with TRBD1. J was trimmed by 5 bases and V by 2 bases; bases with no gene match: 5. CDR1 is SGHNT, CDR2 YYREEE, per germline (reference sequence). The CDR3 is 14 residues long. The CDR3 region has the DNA TGTGCCAGCAGCTTCCCAGGGGGCTCGGAGACCCAGTACTTC. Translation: CASSFPGGSETQYF.

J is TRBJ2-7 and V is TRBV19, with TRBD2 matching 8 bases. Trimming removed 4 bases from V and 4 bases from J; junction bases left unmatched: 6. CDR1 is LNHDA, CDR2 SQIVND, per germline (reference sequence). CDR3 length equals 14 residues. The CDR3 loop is CASSTPGGEYEQYF. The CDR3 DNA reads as TGTGCCAGTAGTACCCCGGGGGGGGAGTACGAGCAGTACTTC.

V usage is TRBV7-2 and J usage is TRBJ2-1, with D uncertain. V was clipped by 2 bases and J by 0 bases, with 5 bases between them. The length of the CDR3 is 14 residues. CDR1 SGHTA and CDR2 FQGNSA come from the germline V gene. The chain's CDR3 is CASSLRVSYNEQFF. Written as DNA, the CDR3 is TGTGCCAGCAGCTTACGGGTCTCCTACAATGAGCAGTTCTTC. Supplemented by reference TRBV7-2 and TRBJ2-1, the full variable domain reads GAGVSQSPSNKVTEKGKDVELRCDPISGHTALYWYRQSLGQGLEFLIYFQGNSAPDKSGLPSDRFSAERTGGSVSTLTIQRTQQEDSAVYLCASSLRVSYNEQFFGPGTRLTVL.

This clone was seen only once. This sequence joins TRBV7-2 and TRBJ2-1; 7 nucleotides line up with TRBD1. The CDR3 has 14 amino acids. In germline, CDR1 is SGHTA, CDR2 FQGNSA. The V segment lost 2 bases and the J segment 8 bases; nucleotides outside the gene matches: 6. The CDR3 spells CASSLPTGYDEQFF. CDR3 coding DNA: TGTGCCAGCAGCTTACCGACAGGGTACGATGAGCAGTTCTTC.

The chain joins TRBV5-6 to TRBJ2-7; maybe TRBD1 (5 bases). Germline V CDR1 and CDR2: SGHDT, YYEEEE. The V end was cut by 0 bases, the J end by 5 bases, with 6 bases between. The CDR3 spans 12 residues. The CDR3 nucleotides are TGTGCCAGCAGCTTGGTGGACAACGAGCAGTACTTC. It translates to CASSLVDNEQYF.

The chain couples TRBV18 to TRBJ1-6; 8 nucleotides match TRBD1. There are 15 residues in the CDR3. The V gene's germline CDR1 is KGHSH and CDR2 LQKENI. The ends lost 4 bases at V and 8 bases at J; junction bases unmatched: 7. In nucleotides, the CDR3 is TGTGCCAGCTCACTGCACAGGGGGAGCGATTCACCCCTCCACTTT. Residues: CASSLHRGSDSPLHF.

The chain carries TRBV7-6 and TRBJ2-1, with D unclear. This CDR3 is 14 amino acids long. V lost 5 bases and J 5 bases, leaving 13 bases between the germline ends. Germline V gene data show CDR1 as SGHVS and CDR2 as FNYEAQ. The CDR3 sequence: CASSPSTIHNEQFF. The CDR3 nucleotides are TGTGCCAGCAGCCCGTCAACTATCCACAATGAGCAGTTCTTC.

In DNA form, the CDR3 reads TGTGCCAGCAGTCGCGGGACAGACCAAGAGACCCAGTACTTC. This gives the protein CASSRGTDQETQYF. J is TRBJ2-5 and V is TRBV27, with D maybe TRBD1 (7 bases). CDR1 and CDR2 from the germline V gene are MNHEY and SMNVEV (reference sequence). Trimming cost V 5 bases and J 0 bases, with 10 bases left between them. The CDR3 consists of 14 residues.

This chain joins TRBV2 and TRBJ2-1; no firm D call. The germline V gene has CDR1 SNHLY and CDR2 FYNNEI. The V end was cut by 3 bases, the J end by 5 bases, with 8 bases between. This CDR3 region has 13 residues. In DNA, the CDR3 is TGTGCCAGCAGTGAGATCGGTAACAATGAGCAGTTCTTC. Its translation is CASSEIGNNEQFF.

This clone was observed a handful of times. The CDR3 nucleotides read TGTGCCAGCAGCTTATCAGGGGGCGACTATGGCTACACCTTC. Encoded protein: CASSLSGGDYGYTF. The chain uses TRBV7-8 and TRBJ1-2; 8 nucleotides match TRBD1. Germline lookup yields CDR1 SGHVS and CDR2 FQNEAQ. The CDR3 sequence is 14 residues long. Trimming at V came to 2 bases and at J to 3 bases, leaving 2 bases not matched to a gene.

The CDR3 loop is CASSLAVASPGNTIYF. The CDR3 DNA sequence: TGCGCCAGCAGCTTGGCCGTGGCCTCCCCTGGAAACACCATATATTTT. This rearrangement joins TRBV5-1 to TRBJ1-3; no definite D call. The germline V gene has CDR1 SGHRS and CDR2 YFSETQ. Trimming took off 0 bases at V and 2 bases at J, with 12 bases between the two ends. This CDR3 spans 16 amino acids. The whole variable domain, filled in from reference TRBV5-1 and TRBJ1-3, reads KAGVTQTPRYLIKTRGQQVTLSCSPISGHRSVSWYQQTPGQGLQFLFEYFSETQRNKGNFPGRFSGRQFSNSRSEMNVSTLELGDSALYLCASSLAVASPGNTIYFGEGSWLTVV.

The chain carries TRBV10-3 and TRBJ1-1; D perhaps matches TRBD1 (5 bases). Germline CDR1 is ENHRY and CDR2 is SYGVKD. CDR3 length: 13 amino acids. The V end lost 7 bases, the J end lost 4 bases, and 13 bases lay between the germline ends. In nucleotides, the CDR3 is TGTGCCATCATTAAGGGGCTAGGCACTGAAGCTTTCTTT. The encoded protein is CAIIKGLGTEAFF.

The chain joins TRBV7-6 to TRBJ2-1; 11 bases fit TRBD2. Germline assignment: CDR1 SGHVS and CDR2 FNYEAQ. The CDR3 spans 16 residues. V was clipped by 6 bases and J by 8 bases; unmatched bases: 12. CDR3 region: CASRKTGTSGSHEQFF. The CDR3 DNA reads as TGTGCCAGCAGAAAGACCGGGACTAGCGGTTCGCATGAGCAGTTCTTC. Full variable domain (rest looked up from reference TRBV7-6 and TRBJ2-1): GAGVSQSPRYKVTKRGQDVALRCDPISGHVSLYWYRQALGQGPEFLTYFNYEAQQDKSGLPNDRFSAERPEGSISTLTIQRTEQRDSAMYRCASRKTGTSGSHEQFFGPGTRLTVL.

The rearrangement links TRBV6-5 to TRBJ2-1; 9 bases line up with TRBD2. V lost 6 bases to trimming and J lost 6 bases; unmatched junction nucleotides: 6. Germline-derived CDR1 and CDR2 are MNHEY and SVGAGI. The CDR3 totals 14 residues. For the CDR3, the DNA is TGTGCCAGCAGGAAGCGGGGGGTGTTCAATGAGCAGTTCTTC. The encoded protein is CASRKRGVFNEQFF.

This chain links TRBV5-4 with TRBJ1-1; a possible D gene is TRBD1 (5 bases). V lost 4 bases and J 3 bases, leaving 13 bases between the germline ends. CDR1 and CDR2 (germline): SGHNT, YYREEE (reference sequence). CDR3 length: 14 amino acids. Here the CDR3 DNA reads TGTGCCAGCAGCCGAGAGGGGAGGGACACTGAAGCTTTCTTT. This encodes CASSREGRDTEAFF.

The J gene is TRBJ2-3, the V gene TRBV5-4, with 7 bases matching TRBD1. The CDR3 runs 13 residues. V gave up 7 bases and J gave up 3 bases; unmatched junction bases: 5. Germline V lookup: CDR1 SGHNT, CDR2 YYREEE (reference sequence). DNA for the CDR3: TGTGCCAGCCAAAGACAGGGTACAGATACGCAGTATTTT. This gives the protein CASQRQGTDTQYF.

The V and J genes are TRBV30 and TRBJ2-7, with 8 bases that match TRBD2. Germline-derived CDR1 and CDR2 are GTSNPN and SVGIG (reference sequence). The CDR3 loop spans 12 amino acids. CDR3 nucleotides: TGTGCGGTAGCGGGGAACTCCTACGAGCAGTACTTC. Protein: CAVAGNSYEQYF. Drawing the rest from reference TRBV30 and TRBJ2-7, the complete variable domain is SQTIHQWPATLVQPVGSPLSLECTVEGTSNPNLYWYRQAAGRGLQLLFYSVGIGQISSEVPQNLSASRPQDRQFILSSKKLLLSDSGFYLCAVAGNSYEQYFGPGTRLTVT.

This CDR3 is CARIQALFTF. The CDR3 coding sequence is TGTGCCAGGATTCAGGCCCTGTTCACCTTC. V gene TRBV11-2 combines with J gene TRBJ1-2; D not resolved. This CDR3 spans 10 amino acids. The germline gives CDR1 SGHAT, CDR2 FQNNGV. The V gene lost 9 bases and the J gene lost 13 bases, with 15 bases spanning the gap.

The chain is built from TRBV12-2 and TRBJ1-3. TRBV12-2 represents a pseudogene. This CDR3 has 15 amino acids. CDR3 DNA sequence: TGTGCAAGTCGCCCTCGCCGGTTTATGAGAAACACCATATATTTT. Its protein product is CASRPRRFMRNTIYF.

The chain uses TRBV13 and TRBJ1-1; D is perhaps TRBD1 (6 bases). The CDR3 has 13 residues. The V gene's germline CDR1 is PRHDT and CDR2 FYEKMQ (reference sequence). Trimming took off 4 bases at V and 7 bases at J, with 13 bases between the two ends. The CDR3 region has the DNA TGTGCCAGCAGCTCCCGGACAGCCGATGAAGCTTTCTTT. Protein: CASSSRTADEAFF.

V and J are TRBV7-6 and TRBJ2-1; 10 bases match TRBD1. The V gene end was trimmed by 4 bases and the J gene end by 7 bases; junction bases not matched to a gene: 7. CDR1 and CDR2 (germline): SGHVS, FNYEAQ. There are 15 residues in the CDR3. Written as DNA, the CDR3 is TGTGCCAGCAGCTCGCCGGACAGGGGGGTAAATGAGCAGTTCTTC. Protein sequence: CASSSPDRGVNEQFF.

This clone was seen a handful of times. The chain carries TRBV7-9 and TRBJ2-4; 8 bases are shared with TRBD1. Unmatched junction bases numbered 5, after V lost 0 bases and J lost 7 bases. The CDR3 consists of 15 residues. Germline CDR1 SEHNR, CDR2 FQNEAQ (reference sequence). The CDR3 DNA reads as TGTGCCAGCAGCTTAGCCCCGGACAGGGTTAACATTCAGTACTTC. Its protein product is CASSLAPDRVNIQYF.